This T cell receptor (beta chain) was observed in a study of cytomegalovirus exposure and HLA in healthy donors (dated by TCRdb to between 2016 and 2019). In terms of the full investigation: An earlier analysis of 587 of the donors reported more than 250 Gb of sequence data and about 100 million unique TCR beta sequences from around 200 million T cells. Roughly 310 gigabases of sequencing data and 78 million or so unique TCR sequences were included in an early release covering 550 to 800 HLA-typed donors. Of the approximately 400 genotyped donors, about 80% fell in the genetic ancestry cluster associated with self-reported Caucasian donors. The study was designed to test whether signatures of past pathogen exposure could be identified by cataloging public T cell receptors. Using immunosequencing, the study profiled T cell repertoires from about 650 subjects and related those repertoires to cytomegalovirus serostatus. Along with the approximately 700-subject first cohort, a separate validation cohort of over a hundred different subjects was used. High-throughput TCR immunosequencing, statistical association of individual TCRs with disease status, and machine learning were combined to predict cytomegalovirus infection status. To study patterns of TCR occurrence, a later analysis re-analyzed previously published TCR beta repertoires from around 660 donors and added high-resolution HLA genotyping. Rather than using new phenotypic data, the later analysis identified candidate immune exposures from TCR beta sequences and from how often those sequences occurred across donors. To decide whether each TCR beta V gene segment behaved as functional or pseudogenic, an earlier analysis of some 540 of the donors relied on high-throughput TCR beta sequencing. Donor age, sex, ethnicity and CMV serostatus were compiled together with the repertoire data. A later genetic analysis took genome-wide SNP genotypes for about three fifths of the roughly 700 donors and used that subset as a discovery cohort. All discovery cohort repertoires had been generated on a single sequencing platform. Class I and class II HLA loci were covered by the typing at four-digit resolution. The number of typed donors differed by locus: about 620-640 for A, B, C, DRB1 and DQB1; 522 for DQA1; around 610 for DPA1; and about 450 for DPB1. Several DR-DQ haplotypes were handled as single units for association and clustering because linkage in the cohort was strong. Across approximately 400 genotyped donors of the cohort, an average of about 240,000 unique TCR beta nucleotide sequences per donor were sequenced, and about a sixth of those sequences were non-productive. On the study overall, not on this receptor specifically: A later analysis found that HLA-associated TCR beta chains were more clonally expanded and had lower generation probabilities than equally common non-associated chains. A further reported finding was that TCR beta sequences accurately predicted the HLA-A and HLA-B alleles for most subjects in the first cohort. A cluster of highly shared sequence variants was judged likely to be a technical artifact of the sequencing pipeline. The study gave a list of roughly 150 TCR beta chains associated with cytomegalovirus. This cohort had only TCR beta chains sequenced, and the lack of alpha or paired-chain data limited which features could be detected. Assigning TCR associations to individual alleles was difficult when HLA alleles, especially DR and DQ, strongly co-occurred. Immune exposure information for the cohort was limited to CMV serostatus. The authors suggested that the approach could potentially be extended to other disease states and immunological phenotypes. A later analysis reported that several top co-occurrence clusters appeared linked to parvovirus B19, influenza, CMV and Epstein-Barr virus. Because HLA typing was missing for some donors at each locus, association tests included only the typed subset. Some IMGT-functional V segments, including TRBV6-2 and TRBV6-3, could not be told apart with the 87-base-pair reads, so those segments were excluded. The earlier analysis of some 560 of the donors excluded some 15 rarely observed V segments, including chromosome 9 orphons, because counts were too low. Compared with the roughly 670-donor mean, donors in an Asian-associated ancestry cluster had fewer N-insertions in productive TCRs, according to a later genetic analysis. A few of the identified cytomegalovirus-associated TCR beta chains were confirmed in vitro to be specific for cytomegalovirus antigens. Linkage disequilibrium might explain the correlated functional status among segregating V segments, but an unknown experimental factor could not be ruled out. An association between a missense DCLRE1C variant and V-gene and J-gene trimming of TCR beta chains was found in a later genetic analysis and replicated in an independent cohort. A later analysis associated some 17,000 TCR beta sequences with specific HLA alleles at a false discovery rate of 0.05. Most TCR sequences were seen in very few donors, while some public TCRs were found in many individuals. In both the original and validation cohorts, the classifier was reported to diagnose cytomegalovirus status with high specificity and sensitivity. Broadly in line with IMGT annotations, most TCR beta V segments showed up in productive rearrangements about 87% or about 30% of the time in an earlier analysis of under 700 of the donors. A later analysis found that TCR association rates varied across HLA loci, with DRB1 alleles showing the most associated TCRs and HLA-C alleles the fewest. Most CMV-associated TCR beta chains appeared to be HLA-restricted in a later analysis, and the HLA associations seemed to be driven largely by CMV exposure. The presence/absence analyses assumed that sequencing depth was roughly uniform across donors, and that assumption may not be true.

CDR1 and CDR2 were assigned from the germline V gene as SGDLS and YYNGEE. From the cysteine up to the phenylalanine, the CDR3 has a length of 13 residues. Here the CDR3 DNA is all that survives: 39 bases in frame from base 1. Ends trimmed: V by 2 bases, J by 3 bases; bases unmatched to a gene: 2. In total, over 600 healthy bone marrow donors made up the cohort. At the time of sampling, all cohort members were nominally healthy, though unrecorded immune exposures were likely present. The donor tested CMV seronegative, placing the donor among the 300 to 450 seronegative members of the cohort. Every donor gave a peripheral blood sample, and the peripheral blood mononuclear cells from that sample were used for TCR beta sequencing. The Qiagen DNeasy Blood Extraction Kit was used to extract genomic DNA from the blood cell samples. Receptors were amplified or captured by the immunoSEQ multiplex PCR assay. For the multiplex PCR, a mixture combining 60 forward primers for TCR Vbeta segments and 13 reverse primers for TCR Jbeta segments was used. A multiplex PCR assay on genomic DNA amplified the CDR3 region of rearranged TCR beta genes. Amplified TCR beta libraries were sequenced as 87-base-pair reads on the Illumina HiSeq System. As for the authors' bioinformatics: A later analysis counted about 76 million unique TCR beta chains across the 666 repertoires, and 10 million to 11 million of these chains were shared by at least two donors. A nearest-neighbor algorithm error-corrected the raw reads and collapsed the reads into unique sequences, merging closely related sequences to remove PCR and sequencing errors. V, D and J gene segments were assigned by aligning CDR3 sequences to IMGT reference sequences. For a sequence to be retained, a match of at least six nucleotides to both a V gene segment and a J gene segment was required. A rearrangement was called productive if the CDR3 had no stop codons and remained in frame with V and J, and every other rearrangement was called non-productive. CDR3 was defined according to IMGT convention as the region running from the second conserved V-encoded cysteine to the conserved J-encoded phenylalanine. Sequences without an unambiguous match to a single V gene segment were excluded from the earlier analysis of 587 of the donors. In an earlier analysis of approximately 550 of the donors, V segments were called functional above 56.7% productive rearrangements and were called segregating when the between-donor standard deviation exceeded 5%. A statistical classification framework was developed to diagnose cytomegalovirus status using the catalog of TCR beta chain sequences. In a later analysis, TCR nucleotide sequences were compared against IMGT/GENE-DB human TR gene sequences so that V and J genes could be assigned. In a later analysis, CDR3 sequences and most-parsimonious VDJ recombination scenarios were assigned using the TCRdist pipeline. In a later analysis, each TCR beta chain was defined by its CDR3 amino acid sequence together with its V-gene family, and reads lacking a unique V-gene family were excluded. In a later analysis, several hundred highly shared, low-generation-probability nucleotide sequences were removed to address suspected cross-contamination and a sequencing artifact. A later analysis calculated a clonal expansion index for each public chain from normalized within-repertoire ranks of inferred template counts. Generation probabilities in a later analysis came from a VDJ recombination model fitted to out-of-frame rearrangements, and those results were checked against IGoR. In a later analysis, hypergeometric tests were used to score TCR-TCR, TCR-HLA and TCR-CMV co-occurrence, with a repertoire-size bias correction applied to TCR pairs. False discovery rates were estimated in a later analysis by permuting HLA or CMV assignments 20 times. In a later analysis, co-occurring TCRs were grouped using DBSCAN, with TCRdist sequence similarity added in when clustering inside HLA-allele-positive subsets. Repertoires with fewer than 30,000 or more than 120,000 public chains, plus five repertoires with anomalous nucleotide sharing, were excluded from co-occurrence clustering. TCRdb took over this immuneACCESS table, retaining in-frame rearrangements with V and J assigned. Such tables are incomplete; in checked studies, under half of the missing clones stem from an unresolved V gene, and the remainder is unexplained. V and J calls and clone size are those listed in that table; D and trimming were worked out from the DNA. This sample gives 130,000 to 150,000 clones in total; about 82% of them show up just once. Nearly 3.5% of the sample is in the top ten clones.

A single count supports this clone. Its antigen remains unidentified. No base quality values were provided; no much bigger clone lies one nucleotide off. The sample comprised PBMCs. The clonotype was recovered from a male donor in good health and CMV-seronegative. Here the chain combines TRBV9 and TRBJ2-7, with 7 middle bases fitting TRBD1. The DNA sequence is TGTGCCAGCAGCGTTAGGACAGGCTACGAGCAGTACTTC. Its protein is CASSVRTGYEQYF. Joined to the reference TRBV9 and TRBJ2-7 proteins, this CDR3 gives the full variable domain: DSGVTQTPKHLITATGQRVTLRCSPRSGDLSVYWYQQSLDQGLQFLIQYYNGEERAKGNILERFSAQQFPDLHSELNLSSLELGDSALYFCASSVRTGYEQYFGPGTRLTVT.